This TCR beta chain was retrieved from a study of blood T cells in healthy people across ages. Study-wide findings and caveats: Older age coincided with a roughly linear decline in TCR beta diversity per million T cells.

Germline V gene sequence: CDR1 DFQATT, CDR2 SNEGSKA (reference sequence). Trimming removed 1 base from V and 3 bases from J; junction bases left unmatched: 4. The CDR3 loop spans 15 amino acids. This clonotype was detected a few times. Its specificity is not known. The authors isolated at least 6 million PBMCs per sample. A second PCR, run for roughly 7 to 11 cycles, used a sample-barcoded 5' primer plus a J-beta primer mix. TCRdb redid the calling of the 5' RACE reads with MiXCR, one entry per CDR3 protein. The sample shows some 1.6 million distinct CDR3 sequences, roughly 32% of them seen only once. This rearrangement joins TRBV20-1 to TRBJ2-5; TRBD1 aligns across 11 bases. The clonotype comes from a woman in her twenties or thirties in good health. The sample consisted of blood. This CDR3 reads CSARGGTGGEETQYF. CDR3 DNA: TGCAGTGCTAGAGGCGGGACAGGGGGGGAAGAGACCCAGTACTTC.